The clone carrying this T cell receptor beta chain was detected ten times or more. The antigen remains undetermined. V lost 5 bases and J lost 4, with 11 bases in between. Germline assignment: CDR1 ENHRY and CDR2 SYGVKD. The CDR3 spans 13 residues. This record belongs to a study of blood T cells in healthy people across ages. General study points: Investigators treated diversity estimates from one million T cells as underestimates.

For the second PCR, which ran for 7 to 11 cycles, a sample-barcoded 5' primer and a J-beta primer mix were used. TCRdb reprocessed the 5' RACE reads with MiXCR, giving one entry per CDR3 protein. The table lists some 1.5 million distinct CDR3 sequences, roughly 28% of them singletons. V is TRBV10-3 and J is TRBJ2-5; tentatively, D is TRBD1 (7 bases). Specimen: blood. This receptor was obtained from a woman aged 25 to 39 in good health. The CDR3 is CAISRRGRETQYF. As DNA, the CDR3 is TGTGCCATCAGTCGGAGGGGGCGAGAGACCCAGTACTTC.